Shown below are 5 T cell receptor beta chains from a single sample sequenced in a study of beta chain features in type 1 diabetes. All of the isolated RNA was reverse transcribed, so expressed TCRB transcripts were sequenced. Sequencing was performed with immunoSEQ multiplex PCR; in TCRdb, only in-frame clones are kept and a portion is missing. The sample lists tens of thousands of clones; around a third were seen once. The sample was stem cell memory CD4+ T cells from blood. These receptors all stem from a woman aged 18 to 35 in good health.

In nucleotides, the CDR3 is TGTGCCAGCAGCTCCGAGAGCGGGAGGGCCCCAGGCACAGATACGCAGTATTTT. This translates into CASSSESGRAPGTDTQYF. The J gene is TRBJ2-3, the V gene TRBV7-9; 10 nucleotides agree with TRBD2. Germline V gene sequence: CDR1 SEHNR, CDR2 FQNEAQ (reference sequence). This CDR3 spans 18 amino acids. V gave up 4 bases and J gave up 1 base; unmatched junction bases: 11.

The CDR3 DNA follows: TGTGCCAGCAGTTCCCGGACCCCCAGGGACTACGAGCAGTACTTC. It yields the protein CASSSRTPRDYEQYF. The chain uses TRBV27 and TRBJ2-7; a possible D gene is TRBD1 (5 bases). The CDR3 covers 15 residues. The germline V gene encodes CDR1 MNHEY and CDR2 SMNVEV (reference sequence). V gave up 4 bases and J gave up 3 bases, with 16 bases separating them.

This clone was counted a few times. CDR3 nucleotide sequence: TGTGCCAGCAGTTCCCTAATACTGGCGGGCGAGCAGTACTTC. This sequence encodes CASSSLILAGEQYF. This chain connects TRBV6-5 to TRBJ2-7; possible D gene TRBD2, 5 bases. This CDR3 contains 14 residues. Germline values: CDR1 MNHEY, CDR2 SVGAGI. The V end lost 4 bases, the J end lost 6 bases, and 16 bases lay between the germline ends.

The chain carries TRBV9 and TRBJ1-2, with 8 positions matching TRBD1. Germline CDR1 is SGDLS and CDR2 is YYNGEE. With V trimmed by 3 bases and J by 4 bases, 8 bases remained unmatched. CDR3 length equals 15 residues. Here the CDR3 reads CASSANPTGAYGYTF. The CDR3 coding sequence is TGTGCCAGCAGCGCAAACCCGACAGGGGCCTATGGCTACACCTTC.

This clone was counted a few times. J is TRBJ2-1 and V is TRBV5-1; D is undetermined. CDR1 is SGHRS, CDR2 YFSETQ, per germline. This CDR3 comprises 14 residues. Trimming shortened V by 0 bases and J by 0 bases, and 4 bases separated the two germline ends. CDR3 residues: CASSLAGSYNEQFF. The CDR3 nucleotides read TGCGCCAGCAGCTTGGCCGGCTCCTACAATGAGCAGTTCTTC.